This is a list of T cell receptor beta chains from one sample in a study of blood T cell repertoires in COVID-19. Libraries were prepared by immunoSEQ multiplex PCR; TCRdb keeps only in-frame clonotypes and omits some of them. The repertoire has about 74,000 clones, 75% to 80% of them found once; the top ten carry 15% to 17%. The source material was peripheral blood. These receptors were collected from a human donor in a cohort sampled during active COVID-19. The conserved cysteine and the conserved F or W are not part of the CDR3 here. Fields, in order: V gene, CDR3 protein.

v_call: TRBV15; cdr3_aa: ATSRDRSGEQF
v_call: TRBV28; cdr3_aa: ATRLAAYEQY
v_call: TRBV28; cdr3_aa: ASSPQAVEKLF
v_call: TRBV18; cdr3_aa: ASSSGQGKYTIY
v_call: TRBV24-1; cdr3_aa: ATISGTGGRETQY
v_call: TRBV19; cdr3_aa: ASSIGQTLANYGYT
v_call: TRBV29-1; cdr3_aa: SARQSGTDTQY
v_call: TRBV4-3; cdr3_aa: ASSESVDRVYEQY
v_call: TRBV5-1; cdr3_aa: ASSPDYRGTEAF
v_call: TRBV5-1; cdr3_aa: ASMAATGGFYEQY
v_call: TRBV30; cdr3_aa: AWSVWRADTQY
v_call: TRBV6-2/TRBV6-3; cdr3_aa: ASRYDFGRAHSYEQY
v_call: TRBV29-1; cdr3_aa: SVEDLQRQGLSSPAGELF
v_call: TRBV7-6; cdr3_aa: ASSLAPGTSGRRIDTQY